A single sample is the source of the 9 T cell receptor beta chains below, sequenced in a study of cytomegalovirus exposure and HLA in healthy donors. Sequencing used immunoSEQ multiplex PCR; TCRdb keeps in-frame clones, though not all of them. This sample has hundreds of thousands of clones, with roughly 84% found just once. Sequences were obtained from PBMCs. The receptors derive from a woman under 30 in good health and CMV-seropositive.

This rearrangement joins TRBV5-1 to TRBJ2-7, with TRBD1 matching over 9 bases. Germline loops: CDR1 SGHRS, CDR2 YFSETQ. The CDR3 is 14 residues long. With V trimmed by 5 bases and J by 6 bases, 9 bases remained unmatched. The CDR3 DNA sequence: TGCGCCAGCAGTCTGATGGACAGGGGCGGCGAGCAGTACTTC. Translating it yields CASSLMDRGGEQYF.

The chain employs TRBV27 and TRBJ1-2; tentative D call: TRBD1 (5 bases). The V end lost 2 bases, the J end lost 1 base, and 5 bases lay between the germline ends. Germline-derived CDR1 and CDR2 are MNHEY and SMNVEV (reference sequence). The CDR3 runs 13 residues. This CDR3 reads CASSLRGNYGYTF. Written as DNA, the CDR3 is TGTGCCAGCAGTTTAAGGGGTAACTATGGCTACACCTTC.

The chain joins TRBV28 to TRBJ1-1; 10 positions agree with TRBD1. This CDR3 has 14 residues. CDR1 and CDR2 from the germline V gene are MDHEN and SYDVKM. J was trimmed by 4 bases and V by 6 bases; bases with no gene match: 5. CDR3 protein: CASRDRGEGTEAFF. The CDR3, as DNA: TGTGCCAGCAGGGACAGGGGGGAAGGCACTGAAGCTTTCTTT. The full variable domain, in which reference TRBV28 and TRBJ1-1 provide the parts outside the CDR3, is DVKVTQSSRYLVKRTGEKVFLECVQDMDHENMFWYRQDPGLGLRLIYFSYDVKMKEKGDIPEGYSVSREKKERFSLILESASTNQTSMYLCASRDRGEGTEAFFGQGTRLTVV.

V usage is TRBV10-3 and J usage is TRBJ2-2, with 10 nucleotides matching TRBD1. The V and J ends lost 4 bases and 6 bases, in that order; junction bases with no gene match: 8. This CDR3 has 16 residues. Germline CDR1 is ENHRY and CDR2 is SYGVKD. CDR3 DNA sequence: TGTGCCATCAGTGGAAGGGGACAGGGGTCAGCCGGGGAGCTGTTTTTT. It specifies CAISGRGQGSAGELFF.

The chain links TRBV28 to TRBJ1-2, with D maybe TRBD1 (5 bases). Germline loops: CDR1 MDHEN, CDR2 SYDVKM. CDR3 length: 17 amino acids. V was pared by 6 bases and J by 2 bases, with 22 bases between. The CDR3 sequence: CASRLQGPPLGNYGYTF. CDR3 coding DNA: TGTGCCAGCAGACTTCAGGGCCCCCCTTTAGGCAACTATGGCTACACCTTC.

The J gene is TRBJ2-1, the V gene TRBV30; D possibly corresponds to TRBD2 (5 bases). This CDR3 has 15 residues. Germline assignment: CDR1 GTSNPN and CDR2 SVGIG (reference sequence). Trimming left V 0 bases short and J 1 base short, with 10 bases between. For the CDR3, the DNA is TGTGCCTGGAGTGTAAATAGCGTGTCCTACAATGAGCAGTTCTTC. Its translation: CAWSVNSVSYNEQFF.

The chain is built from TRBV28 and TRBJ1-4, with a possible D match to TRBD1 (6 bases). Looked up from germline, CDR1 is MDHEN and CDR2 is SYDVKM. This CDR3 is built from 11 residues. V was cut by 5 bases and J by 13 bases, with 11 bases left in between. The CDR3 coding sequence is TGTGCCAGCAGTCCTAGGGGGGGACTGTTTTTT. This encodes CASSPRGGLFF.

The chain recombines TRBV4-1 with TRBJ2-7; tentatively, D is TRBD2 (6 bases). Between the trimmed V and J ends, which lost 4 bases and 0 bases, there was a span of 13 bases. The CDR3 consists of 15 residues. The germline gives CDR1 MGHRA, CDR2 YSYEKL. The CDR3 DNA sequence: TGCGCCAGCAGCCTTTATATGGAGGGCTCCTACGAGCAGTACTTC. Its translation is CASSLYMEGSYEQYF.

This clone was seen only a few times. The chain recombines TRBV28 with TRBJ1-1, with 7 bases that match TRBD1. The CDR3 runs 11 residues. The germline CDR1 and CDR2 sequences are MDHEN and SYDVKM. Trimming at V came to 6 bases and at J to 8 bases, leaving 3 bases not matched to a gene. CDR3 DNA sequence: TGTGCCAGCAGGAGGGACAGCGAAGCTTTCTTT. Protein product: CASRRDSEAFF.